These 27 T cell receptor beta chains were sequenced from one sample in a study of cytomegalovirus exposure and HLA in healthy donors. The PCR was carried out with 60 Vbeta primers and 13 Jbeta primers. Clones were read by immunoSEQ multiplex PCR, and TCRdb kept only the in-frame ones, dropping some. The sample lists some 100,000 clones; more than 60% were seen once. The sequenced sample consisted of PBMCs. These receptors came from a young woman in good health and CMV-seropositive.

This chain uses TRBV7-9 with TRBJ2-7; possible D gene TRBD1, 6 bases. The CDR3 sequence is 17 residues long. The germline V gene has CDR1 SEHNR and CDR2 FQNEAQ (reference sequence). The germline V and J ends were trimmed by 4 bases and 0 bases, with 19 bases remaining between them. CDR3 DNA sequence: TGTGCCAGCAGCTCCCAACAGGGCGAAGAAGGCTCCTACGAGCAGTACTTC. Its translation is CASSSQQGEEGSYEQYF.

In nucleotides, the CDR3 is TGTGCCAGCAGCGTCGATCTCGGGAGGGAGCAGTTCTTC. Amino acids: CASSVDLGREQFF. The chain has TRBV9 and TRBJ2-1; TRBD2 matches 7 bases. Germline CDR1 and CDR2: SGDLS and YYNGEE. The CDR3 extends over 13 amino acids. The J segment lost 10 bases and the V segment lost 2 bases, leaving 6 bases of the junction unmatched.

J is TRBJ2-3 and V is TRBV14, with D unclear. Trimming removed 3 bases at V and 0 bases at J, with 10 bases between. Germline V gene lookup returns CDR1 SGHDN and CDR2 FVKESK. The CDR3 runs to 15 residues. CDR3 DNA sequence: TGTGCCAGCAGCCATCTATTCGGGAGCACAGATACGCAGTATTTT. This gives the protein CASSHLFGSTDTQYF.

The rearrangement joins TRBV5-1 to TRBJ2-7; D may be TRBD1 (6 bases). The CDR3 has 14 residues. CDR1 is SGHRS and CDR2 is YFSETQ in the germline V gene. CDR3 bases: TGCGCGCGACCCAGGGGCAGGGGCCCCTACGAGCAGTACTTC. Translating gives CARPRGRGPYEQYF.

The CDR3 DNA is TGCGCCAGCGGGCCCAGGACAGGGGAAAACACCGGGGAGCTGTTTTTT. Its translation is CASGPRTGENTGELFF. The V call is TRBV5-1, the J call TRBJ2-2; 9 bases map to TRBD1. The germline gives CDR1 SGHRS, CDR2 YFSETQ. The trim removed 7 bases at V and 2 bases at J, leaving 9 bases unmatched. CDR3 length equals 16 residues.

This chain joins TRBV2 and TRBJ2-7; 8 bases align to TRBD2. The germline V gene encodes CDR1 SNHLY and CDR2 FYNNEI. The CDR3 totals 13 residues. J lost 0 bases, V lost 7 bases, and 2 bases had no gene match. CDR3 loop: CASTGGSSYEQYF. DNA for the CDR3: TGTGCCAGCACGGGAGGGAGCTCCTACGAGCAGTACTTC.

This rearrangement joins TRBV18 to TRBJ2-1; TRBD2 aligns across 10 bases. Germline CDR1 KGHSH, CDR2 LQKENI. The CDR3 runs to 13 residues. V shed 8 bases, J shed 7 bases, and the junction held 5 bases outside the gene matches. In DNA form, the CDR3 reads TGTGCCAGCCGGACTAGCGGAAGTAATGAGCAGTTCTTC. Its translation is CASRTSGSNEQFF. Looking up the rest from reference TRBV18 and TRBJ2-1 gives the full variable domain: NAGVMQNPRHLVRRRGQEARLRCSPMKGHSHVYWYRQLPEEGLKFMVYLQKENIIDESGMPKERFSAEFPKEGPSILRIQQVVRGDSAAYFCASRTSGSNEQFFGPGTRLTVL.

Worth noting for this clone: An end of the junction does not agree with germline; a read error may underlie this. V is TRBV7-7 and J is TRBJ1-3, with D hard to call. This CDR3 is built from 17 residues. Germline V lookup: CDR1 SSHAT, CDR2 FNYEAQ (reference sequence). The CDR3: CASSLSPWNRTGNTIYF. The CDR3 nucleotides read TGTGCTAGCAGCCTCTCACCTTGGAACAGAACTGGAAACACCATATATTTT.

The V and J genes are TRBV29-1 and TRBJ2-7; 10 bases are shared with TRBD1. This CDR3 contains 15 residues. V was pared by 5 bases and J by 5 bases, with 12 bases of the junction left unmatched. Germline V gene sequence: CDR1 SQVTM, CDR2 ANQGSEA. The CDR3 here is CSVLSGRDRGHEQYF. The CDR3 DNA reads TGCAGCGTTCTTTCAGGACGAGACAGGGGGCACGAGCAGTACTTC.

This clone was counted a single time. The chain is built from TRBV5-1 and TRBJ2-2; the D is unclear. From germline, CDR1 is SGHRS and CDR2 YFSETQ. V lost 1 base, J lost 7 bases, and 11 bases lay in between. This CDR3 region has 14 residues. In DNA, the CDR3 is TGCGCCAGCAGCTTGTTGCGCGGTGACGGGGAGCTGTTTTTT. It is translated as CASSLLRGDGELFF.

The V and J genes are TRBV19 and TRBJ2-2; TRBD1 matches 7 bases. This CDR3 is built from 13 residues. The V gene end was trimmed by 8 bases and the J gene end by 5 bases; junction bases not matched to a gene: 5. Germline values: CDR1 LNHDA, CDR2 SQIVND (reference sequence). This chain's CDR3 is CASGDRSTGELFF. The CDR3, as DNA: TGTGCCAGTGGGGACAGAAGTACCGGGGAGCTGTTTTTT.

As for this clone: Other DNA variants within this sample encode the same CDR3. The chain links TRBV2 to TRBJ1-5, with 7 bases matching TRBD1. Germline V lookup: CDR1 SNHLY, CDR2 FYNNEI. With 7 bases clipped from V and 0 bases from J, the junction kept 6 bases outside the gene matches. This CDR3 is 15 amino acids long. This CDR3 is CASIGDSHSNQPQHF. The CDR3, as DNA: TGTGCCAGCATCGGGGACAGCCATAGCAATCAGCCCCAGCATTTT. The whole variable domain, remainder taken from reference TRBV2 and TRBJ1-5, is EPEVTQTPSHQVTQMGQEVILRCVPISNHLYFYWYRQILGQKVEFLVSFYNNEISEKSEIFDDQFSVERPDGSNFTLKIRSTKLEDSAMYFCASIGDSHSNQPQHFGDGTRLSIL.

The genes are TRBV18 and TRBJ2-1; D remains unclear. Germline CDR1 is KGHSH and CDR2 is LQKENI. The CDR3 covers 14 residues. V lost 1 base, J lost 9 bases, and 13 bases lay in between. In DNA, the CDR3 is TGTGCCAGCTCACCACTCGGCCCCCCGGGTGAGCAGTTCTTC. Protein sequence: CASSPLGPPGEQFF.

This clone was found a few times. The rearrangement uses TRBV30 and TRBJ1-2, with 11 bases fitting TRBD1. J lost 5 bases, V lost 5 bases, and 7 bases had no gene match. Germline CDR1 and CDR2: GTSNPN and SVGIG (reference sequence). This CDR3 is built from 14 residues. CDR3 nucleotides: TGTGCCTGGGTTGGGACAGGGGGTTGGTATGGCTACACCTTC. Translated: CAWVGTGGWYGYTF. The whole variable domain, filled in from reference TRBV30 and TRBJ1-2, reads SQTIHQWPATLVQPVGSPLSLECTVEGTSNPNLYWYRQAAGRGLQLLFYSVGIGQISSEVPQNLSASRPQDRQFILSSKKLLLSDSGFYLCAWVGTGGWYGYTFGSGTRLTVV.

The chain has TRBV7-8 and TRBJ1-2, with 8 bases identical to TRBD1. Germline V gene sequence: CDR1 SGHVS, CDR2 FQNEAQ. CDR3 length: 14 residues. Trimming at V came to 4 bases and at J to 4 bases, leaving 5 bases not matched to a gene. Here the CDR3 reads CASSSQGGVYGYTF. The CDR3 region has the DNA TGTGCCAGCAGCTCACAGGGGGGAGTCTATGGCTACACCTTC.

V usage is TRBV15 and J usage is TRBJ1-1, with a weak D call TRBD1 (6 bases). The germline V gene encodes CDR1 LNHNV and CDR2 YYDKDF (reference sequence). The CDR3 loop spans 16 amino acids. Between the trimmed V and J ends, which lost 3 bases and 1 base, there was a span of 15 bases. The CDR3 is CATSRAGALGNTEAFF. The CDR3 DNA reads TGTGCCACCAGCAGGGCGGGGGCGCTGGGGAACACTGAAGCTTTCTTT.

The chain employs TRBV27 and TRBJ1-2; no clear D. The V and J ends lost 1 base and 4 bases respectively, with 16 bases between them. The CDR3 extends over 16 amino acids. Looked up from germline, CDR1 is MNHEY and CDR2 is SMNVEV (reference sequence). CDR3 residues: CASSLYARMVGYGYTF. The CDR3 DNA reads as TGTGCCAGCAGTTTATATGCCAGGATGGTTGGCTATGGCTACACCTTC.

The chain employs TRBV28 and TRBJ1-1, with TRBD1 as a possible D gene (6 bases). CDR1 and CDR2 from the germline V gene are MDHEN and SYDVKM. The V end was cut by 5 bases, the J end by 8 bases, with 9 bases between. The CDR3 is 11 amino acids. Here the CDR3 DNA reads TGTGCCAGCAGTGTTGACAGGGAAGCTTTCTTT. Protein: CASSVDREAFF.

This clone was found a few times. This chain connects TRBV30 to TRBJ1-1, with D unresolved. CDR3 size: 11 residues. V was cut by 8 bases and J by 4 bases, with 11 bases left in between. CDR1 is GTSNPN and CDR2 is SVGIG in the germline V gene (reference sequence). CDR3 protein: CAHRGGTEAFF. CDR3 sequence (DNA): TGTGCCCATCGGGGAGGCACTGAAGCTTTCTTT.

This CDR3 reads CASRPGQGISRGYTF. For the CDR3, the DNA is TGTGCCAGCAGGCCCGGACAGGGGATCTCTAGGGGCTACACCTTC. J is TRBJ1-2 and V is TRBV6-5; 9 nucleotides align to TRBD1. V lost 6 bases and J lost 8; bases outside the gene matches: 13. This CDR3 has 15 amino acids. Germline assignment: CDR1 MNHEY and CDR2 SVGAGI.

The CDR3 coding sequence is TGTGCCAGCGGCCGAGGGGGAGCGCCCTACAATGAGCAGTTCTTC. It is translated as CASGRGGAPYNEQFF. The rearrangement joins TRBV7-9 to TRBJ2-1, with a weak D call TRBD1 (6 bases). CDR3 length equals 15 residues. Germline CDR1 is SEHNR and CDR2 is FQNEAQ (reference sequence). Trimming left V 8 bases short and J 2 bases short, with 16 bases between.

This sequence joins TRBV7-3 and TRBJ2-2; no definite D call. This CDR3 region has 15 residues. The germline V gene encodes CDR1 SGHTA and CDR2 FQGTGA. V was trimmed by 5 bases and J by 0 bases, leaving 10 bases between them. CDR3 nucleotides: TGTGCCAGCAGCCCTGCTGGAGCGAACACCGGGGAGCTGTTTTTT. Its translation is CASSPAGANTGELFF. The full variable domain, rest sourced from reference TRBV7-3 and TRBJ2-2, is GAGVSQTPSNKVTEKGKYVELRCDPISGHTALYWYRQSLGQGPEFLIYFQGTGAADDSGLPNDRFFAVRPEGSVSTLKIQRTERGDSAVYLCASSPAGANTGELFFGEGSRLTVL.

The chain uses TRBV25-1 and TRBJ2-5; 8 positions match TRBD2. This CDR3 has 15 residues. The junction had 11 bases not matched to a gene; V was cut back by 6 bases and J by 5 bases. Per germline, CDR1 MGHDK and CDR2 SYGVNS. Here the CDR3 DNA reads TGTGCCAGCAGCGGGGCCAGCGGGAGCGGTGAGACCCAGTACTTC. It translates to CASSGASGSGETQYF.

The chain links TRBV6-1 to TRBJ2-7, with unresolved D. Germline CDR1 and CDR2: MNHNS and SASEGT. V lost 7 bases and J lost 8, with 3 bases in between. CDR3 length equals 8 residues. The CDR3 is CASNKQYF. The DNA for the CDR3 is TGTGCCAGCAATAAGCAGTACTTC.

A remark on this clone: The sample has other DNA sequences that encode this CDR3 too. The chain recombines TRBV29-1 with TRBJ2-5, with TRBD2 identical over 7 bases. The CDR3 totals 12 residues. With V trimmed by 4 bases and J by 2 bases, 1 base remained unmatched. Germline assignment: CDR1 SQVTM and CDR2 ANQGSEA. This CDR3 is CSVGAGQETQYF. In nucleotides, the CDR3 is TGCAGCGTTGGAGCGGGGCAAGAGACCCAGTACTTC. The full variable domain, with the rest looked up from reference TRBV29-1 and TRBJ2-5, is SAVISQKPSRDICQRGTSLTIQCQVDSQVTMMFWYRQQPGQSLTLIATANQGSEATYESGFVIDKFPISRPNLTFSTLTVSNMSPEDSSIYLCSVGAGQETQYFGPGTRLLVL.

The rearrangement joins TRBV10-3 to TRBJ1-2; 7 bases agree with TRBD1. CDR1 is ENHRY and CDR2 is SYGVKD in the germline V gene. The CDR3 length is 16 residues. V gave up 3 bases and J gave up 8 bases; unmatched junction bases: 15. CDR3 sequence: CAISDAVGQGGKGYTF. CDR3 nucleotides: TGTGCCATCAGTGACGCGGTCGGGCAGGGGGGAAAAGGCTACACCTTC.

The V and J genes are TRBV29-1 and TRBJ1-2, with D perhaps matching TRBD1 (5 bases). CDR3 size: 11 residues. V shed 6 bases and J shed 4 bases, with 9 bases lying between them. The germline CDR1 and CDR2 sequences are SQVTM and ANQGSEA. The chain's CDR3 is CSVGGAYGYTF. CDR3 sequence (DNA): TGCAGCGTCGGGGGAGCCTATGGCTACACCTTC.